This TCR beta chain was found in a study of T cells of healthy individuals. MiXCR, run by TCRdb on the 5' RACE reads, gives a single entry per CDR3 protein. The table has about 53,000 distinct CDR3 sequences, approximately 14% seen once; the top ten hold about 16%. Germline V gives CDR1 SGHRS, CDR2 YFSETQ. J was trimmed by 6 bases and V by 3 bases; bases with no gene match: 5. The CDR3 runs to 14 residues. In its sample, this clonotype was seen many times. The sequence came from a human donor in good health. The gene calls are TRBV5-1 and TRBJ1-2; 10 nucleotides agree with TRBD1. The CDR3 loop is CASSSTGTGDGYTF. For the CDR3, the DNA is TGCGCCAGCAGCTCAACCGGGACAGGGGATGGCTACACCTTC. The whole variable domain, remainder taken from reference TRBV5-1 and TRBJ1-2, is KAGVTQTPRYLIKTRGQQVTLSCSPISGHRSVSWYQQTPGQGLQFLFEYFSETQRNKGNFPGRFSGRQFSNSRSEMNVSTLELGDSALYLCASSSTGTGDGYTFGSGTRLTVV.